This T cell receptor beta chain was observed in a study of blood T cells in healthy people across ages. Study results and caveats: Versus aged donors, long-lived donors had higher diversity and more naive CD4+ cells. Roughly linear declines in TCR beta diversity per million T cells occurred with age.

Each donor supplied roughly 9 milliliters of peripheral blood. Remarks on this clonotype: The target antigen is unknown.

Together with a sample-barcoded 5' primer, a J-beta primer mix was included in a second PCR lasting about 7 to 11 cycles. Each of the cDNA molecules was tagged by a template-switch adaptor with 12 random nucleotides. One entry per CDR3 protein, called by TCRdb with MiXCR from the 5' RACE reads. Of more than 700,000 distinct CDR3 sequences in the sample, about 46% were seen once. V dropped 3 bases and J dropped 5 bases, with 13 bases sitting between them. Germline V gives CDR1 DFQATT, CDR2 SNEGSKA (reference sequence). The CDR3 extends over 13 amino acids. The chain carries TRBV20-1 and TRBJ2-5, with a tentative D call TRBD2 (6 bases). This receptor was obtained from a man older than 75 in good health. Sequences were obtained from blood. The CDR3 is CSASAGTAETQYF. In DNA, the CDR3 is TGCAGTGCTAGTGCGGGAACGGCGGAGACCCAGTACTTC.